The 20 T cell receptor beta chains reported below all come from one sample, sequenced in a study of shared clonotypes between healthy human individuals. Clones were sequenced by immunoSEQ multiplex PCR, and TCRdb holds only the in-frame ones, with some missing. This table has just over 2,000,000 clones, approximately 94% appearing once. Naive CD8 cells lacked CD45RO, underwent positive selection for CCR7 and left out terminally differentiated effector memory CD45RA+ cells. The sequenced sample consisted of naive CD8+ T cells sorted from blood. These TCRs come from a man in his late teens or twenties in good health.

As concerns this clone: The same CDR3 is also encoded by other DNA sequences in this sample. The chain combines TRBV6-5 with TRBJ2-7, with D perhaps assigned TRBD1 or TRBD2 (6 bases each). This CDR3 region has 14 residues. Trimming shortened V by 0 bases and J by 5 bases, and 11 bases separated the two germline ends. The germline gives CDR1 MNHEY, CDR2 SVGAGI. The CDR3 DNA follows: TGTGCCAGCAGTTACTCGACCGGGGGCCACGAGCAGTACTTC. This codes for CASSYSTGGHEQYF.

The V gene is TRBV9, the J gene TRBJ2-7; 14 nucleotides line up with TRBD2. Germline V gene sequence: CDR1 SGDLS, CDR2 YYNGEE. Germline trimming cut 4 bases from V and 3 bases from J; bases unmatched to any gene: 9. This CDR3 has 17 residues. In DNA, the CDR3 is TGTGCCAGCAGCTCGAGACTAGCGGGAGGGAATCTCTACGAGCAGTACTTC. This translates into CASSSRLAGGNLYEQYF.

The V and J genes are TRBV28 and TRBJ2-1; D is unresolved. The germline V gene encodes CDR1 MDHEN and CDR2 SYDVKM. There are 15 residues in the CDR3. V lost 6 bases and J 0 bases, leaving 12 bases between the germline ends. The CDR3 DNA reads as TGTGCCAGCAGCCTAGACACCAGCTCCTACAATGAGCAGTTCTTC. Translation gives CASSLDTSSYNEQFF.

CDR3 nucleotide sequence: TGTGCCAGCAGTTACCGGTGGATTCTGAACACTGAAGCTTTCTTT. This codes for CASSYRWILNTEAFF. The chain is built from TRBV6-5 and TRBJ1-1; D gene ambiguous. Germline CDR1 reads MNHEY; CDR2 reads SVGAGI. This CDR3 is built from 15 residues. V was clipped by 2 bases and J by 0 bases, with 10 bases between them.

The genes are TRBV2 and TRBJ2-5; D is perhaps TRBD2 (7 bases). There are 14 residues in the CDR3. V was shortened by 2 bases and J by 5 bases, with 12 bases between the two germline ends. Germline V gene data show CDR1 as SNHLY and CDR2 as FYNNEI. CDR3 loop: CASSEKGGVETQYF. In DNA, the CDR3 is TGTGCCAGCAGTGAAAAGGGGGGGGTGGAGACCCAGTACTTC. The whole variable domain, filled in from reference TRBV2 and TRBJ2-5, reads EPEVTQTPSHQVTQMGQEVILRCVPISNHLYFYWYRQILGQKVEFLVSFYNNEISEKSEIFDDQFSVERPDGSNFTLKIRSTKLEDSAMYFCASSEKGGVETQYFGPGTRLLVL.

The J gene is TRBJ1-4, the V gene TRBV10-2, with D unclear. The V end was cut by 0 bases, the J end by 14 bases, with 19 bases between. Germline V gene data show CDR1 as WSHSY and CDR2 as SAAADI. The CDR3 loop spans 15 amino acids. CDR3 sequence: CASSESYFGSDELFF. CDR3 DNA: TGCGCCAGCAGTGAGTCGTATTTCGGTTCGGACGAGCTGTTTTTT.

The CDR3, as DNA: TGTGCCAGCAGCTTAGCGCCGGGGGTCTCTGGAAACACCATATATTTT. Translation gives CASSLAPGVSGNTIYF. The V gene is TRBV7-9, the J gene TRBJ1-3; possibly TRBD1 for D (5 bases). Trimming took 0 bases from V and 0 from J, leaving 9 bases between them. The CDR3 runs 16 residues. Germline assignment: CDR1 SEHNR and CDR2 FQNEAQ (reference sequence).

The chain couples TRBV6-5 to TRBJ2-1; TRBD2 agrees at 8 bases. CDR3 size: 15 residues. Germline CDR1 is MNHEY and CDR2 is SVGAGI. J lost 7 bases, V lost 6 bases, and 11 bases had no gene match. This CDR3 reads CASRFREGLVNEQFF. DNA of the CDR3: TGTGCCAGCAGGTTTCGGGAGGGACTGGTAAATGAGCAGTTCTTC.

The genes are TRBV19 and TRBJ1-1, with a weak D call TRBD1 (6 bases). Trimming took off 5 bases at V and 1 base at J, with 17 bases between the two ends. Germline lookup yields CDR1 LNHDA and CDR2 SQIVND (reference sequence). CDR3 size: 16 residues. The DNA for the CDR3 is TGTGCCAGTAGTGGGCAGGGGACAAATGGGAACACTGAAGCTTTCTTT. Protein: CASSGQGTNGNTEAFF.

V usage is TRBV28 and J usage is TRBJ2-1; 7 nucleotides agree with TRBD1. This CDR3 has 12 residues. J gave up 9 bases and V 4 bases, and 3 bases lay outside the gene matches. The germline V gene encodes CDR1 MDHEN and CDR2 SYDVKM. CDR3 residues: CASSSSGGEQFF. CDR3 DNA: TGTGCCAGCAGTTCCTCAGGGGGTGAGCAGTTCTTC.

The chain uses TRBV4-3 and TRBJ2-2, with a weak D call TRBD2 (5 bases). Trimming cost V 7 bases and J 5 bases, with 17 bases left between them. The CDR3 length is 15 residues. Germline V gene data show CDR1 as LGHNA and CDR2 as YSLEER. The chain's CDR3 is CASTPHGVGTGELFF. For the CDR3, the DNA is TGCGCCAGCACTCCCCACGGGGTAGGGACCGGGGAGCTGTTTTTT.

The CDR3 is CASSFRQGKQPQHF. The CDR3 region has the DNA TGTGCCAGCAGTTTCCGACAGGGGAAGCAGCCCCAGCATTTT. The V call is TRBV28, the J call TRBJ1-5; 8 bases line up with TRBD1. Per germline, CDR1 MDHEN and CDR2 SYDVKM. V gave up 3 bases and J gave up 7 bases; unmatched junction bases: 5. The CDR3 sequence is 14 residues long.

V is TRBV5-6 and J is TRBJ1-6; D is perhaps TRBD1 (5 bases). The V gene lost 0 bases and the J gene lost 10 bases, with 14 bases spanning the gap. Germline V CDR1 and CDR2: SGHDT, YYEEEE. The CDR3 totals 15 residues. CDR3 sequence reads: CASSLGQYWGSPLHF. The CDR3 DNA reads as TGTGCCAGCAGCTTGGGTCAATACTGGGGGTCACCCCTCCACTTT. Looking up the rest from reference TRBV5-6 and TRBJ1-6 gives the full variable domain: DAGVTQSPTHLIKTRGQQVTLRCSPKSGHDTVSWYQQALGQGPQFIFQYYEEEERQRGNFPDRFSGHQFPNYSSELNVNALLLGDSALYLCASSLGQYWGSPLHFGNGTRLTVT.

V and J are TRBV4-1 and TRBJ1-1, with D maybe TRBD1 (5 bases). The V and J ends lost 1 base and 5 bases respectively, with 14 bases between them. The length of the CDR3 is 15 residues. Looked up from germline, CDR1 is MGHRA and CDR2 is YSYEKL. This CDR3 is CASSQVEQGGTEAFF. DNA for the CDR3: TGCGCCAGCAGCCAAGTAGAGCAGGGCGGGACTGAAGCTTTCTTT.

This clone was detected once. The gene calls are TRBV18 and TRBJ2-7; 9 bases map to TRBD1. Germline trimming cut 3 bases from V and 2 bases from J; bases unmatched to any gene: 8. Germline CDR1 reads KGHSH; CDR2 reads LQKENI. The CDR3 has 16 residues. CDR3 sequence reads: CASSPRDRVRTYEQYF. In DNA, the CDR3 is TGTGCCAGCTCACCCCGGGACAGGGTAAGGACCTACGAGCAGTACTTC.

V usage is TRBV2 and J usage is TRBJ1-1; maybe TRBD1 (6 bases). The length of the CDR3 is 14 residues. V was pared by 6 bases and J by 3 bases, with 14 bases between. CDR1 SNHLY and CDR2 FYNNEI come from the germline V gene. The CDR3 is CASRGTKGDTEAFF. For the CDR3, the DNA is TGTGCCAGCAGGGGGACTAAGGGGGACACTGAAGCTTTCTTT.

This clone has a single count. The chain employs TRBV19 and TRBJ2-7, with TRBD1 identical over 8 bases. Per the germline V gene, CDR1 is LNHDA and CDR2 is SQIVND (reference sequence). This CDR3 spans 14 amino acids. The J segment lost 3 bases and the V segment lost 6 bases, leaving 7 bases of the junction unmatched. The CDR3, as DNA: TGTGCCAGTAGGGCGACAGGGGACATCTACGAGCAGTACTTC. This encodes CASRATGDIYEQYF.

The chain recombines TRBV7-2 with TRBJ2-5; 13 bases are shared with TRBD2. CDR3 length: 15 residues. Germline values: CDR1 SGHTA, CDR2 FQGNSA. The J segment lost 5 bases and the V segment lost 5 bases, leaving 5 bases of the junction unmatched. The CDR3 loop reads CASSQTSGGLETQYF. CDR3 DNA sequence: TGTGCCAGCAGCCAGACTAGCGGGGGGCTGGAGACCCAGTACTTC.

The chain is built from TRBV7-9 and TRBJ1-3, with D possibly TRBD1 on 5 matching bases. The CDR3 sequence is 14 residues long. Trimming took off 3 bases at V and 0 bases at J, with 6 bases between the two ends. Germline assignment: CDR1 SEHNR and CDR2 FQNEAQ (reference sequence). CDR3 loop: CASSFQGSGNTIYF. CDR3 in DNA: TGTGCCAGCAGCTTCCAGGGCTCTGGAAACACCATATATTTT.

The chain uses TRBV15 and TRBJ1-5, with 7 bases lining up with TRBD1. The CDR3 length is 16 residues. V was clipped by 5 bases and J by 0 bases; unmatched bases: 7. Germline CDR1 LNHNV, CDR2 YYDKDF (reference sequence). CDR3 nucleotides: TGTGCCACCAGCTCGACAGGGAGCTATAGCAATCAGCCCCAGCATTTT. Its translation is CATSSTGSYSNQPQHF.